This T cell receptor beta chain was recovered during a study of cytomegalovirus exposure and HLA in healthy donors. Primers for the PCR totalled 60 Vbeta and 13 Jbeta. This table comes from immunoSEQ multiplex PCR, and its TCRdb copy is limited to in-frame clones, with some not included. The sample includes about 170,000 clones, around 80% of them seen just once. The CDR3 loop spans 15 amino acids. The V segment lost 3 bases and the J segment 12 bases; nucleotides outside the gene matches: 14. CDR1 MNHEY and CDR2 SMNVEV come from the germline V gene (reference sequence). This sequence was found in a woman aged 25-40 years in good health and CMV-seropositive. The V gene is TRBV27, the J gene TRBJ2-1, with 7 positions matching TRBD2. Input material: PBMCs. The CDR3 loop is CASSFLYASGDGQFF. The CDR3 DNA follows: TGTGCCAGCAGTTTCCTTTACGCTAGCGGTGATGGGCAGTTCTTC.